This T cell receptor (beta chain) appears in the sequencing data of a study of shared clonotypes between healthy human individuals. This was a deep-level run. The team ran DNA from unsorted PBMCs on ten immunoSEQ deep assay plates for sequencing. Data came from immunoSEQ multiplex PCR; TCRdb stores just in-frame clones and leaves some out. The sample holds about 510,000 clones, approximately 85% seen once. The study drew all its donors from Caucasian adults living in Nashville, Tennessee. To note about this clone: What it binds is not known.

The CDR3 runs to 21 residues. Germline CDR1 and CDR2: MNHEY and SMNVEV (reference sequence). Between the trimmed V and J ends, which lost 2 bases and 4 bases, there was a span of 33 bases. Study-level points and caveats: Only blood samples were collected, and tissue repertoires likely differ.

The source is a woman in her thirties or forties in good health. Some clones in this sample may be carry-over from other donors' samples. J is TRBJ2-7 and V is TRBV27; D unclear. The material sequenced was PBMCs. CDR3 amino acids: CASSLVAASLAGDSLLYEQYF. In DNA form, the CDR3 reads TGTGCCAGCAGTTTAGTGGCCGCGTCTTTGGCAGGAGATAGTCTGCTATACGAGCAGTACTTC.